These 22 T cell receptor beta chains were sequenced from one sample in a study of cytomegalovirus exposure and HLA in healthy donors. PCR employed 60 Vbeta and 13 Jbeta primers. Produced via immunoSEQ multiplex PCR; TCRdb's table is partial and in-frame only. This table holds around 110,000 clones, around 73% found once. The specimen sequenced was PBMCs. The receptors were gathered from a man younger than 40 in good health and CMV-seronegative.

The chain employs TRBV19 and TRBJ1-1; D not certain. Germline V gene lookup returns CDR1 LNHDA and CDR2 SQIVND (reference sequence). The CDR3 loop spans 14 amino acids. V gave up 2 bases and J gave up 3 bases, with 10 bases separating them. The chain's CDR3 is CASSISAVDTEAFF. For the CDR3, the DNA is TGTGCCAGTAGTATAAGTGCGGTGGACACTGAAGCTTTCTTT.

The chain employs TRBV10-3 and TRBJ2-1, with 8 bases lining up with TRBD2. J gave up 8 bases and V 3 bases, and 6 bases lay outside the gene matches. The CDR3 is 14 amino acids. Germline V CDR1 and CDR2: ENHRY, SYGVKD. CDR3 sequence reads: CAISESGRSYEQFF. The CDR3, as DNA: TGTGCCATCAGTGAAAGCGGGAGAAGCTATGAGCAGTTCTTC.

This clone was recorded at least ten times. This chain uses TRBV5-1 with TRBJ2-3; 14 bases agree with TRBD2. The J segment lost 5 bases and the V segment lost 5 bases, leaving 7 bases of the junction unmatched. The CDR3 totals 16 residues. Looked up from germline, CDR1 is SGHRS and CDR2 is YFSETQ. Here the CDR3 DNA reads TGCGCCAGCAGATCGGGACTAGCGGGGGAATTAGATACGCAGTATTTT. Translated: CASRSGLAGELDTQYF.

This clone was recorded once. The genes are TRBV6-1 and TRBJ2-1; TRBD2 matches at 10 bases. This CDR3 region has 15 residues. V lost 6 bases, J lost 13 bases, and 15 bases stayed unmatched. CDR1 is MNHNS and CDR2 is SASEGT in the germline V gene. For the CDR3, the DNA is TGTGCCAGCAGCTTGGAGCCTGTAGCGGGAGGTCCACAGTTCTTC. Protein product: CASSLEPVAGGPQFF.

This clone was counted a single time. The V and J genes are TRBV5-1 and TRBJ1-1, with 7 nucleotides matching TRBD1. J lost 1 base, V lost 4 bases, and 7 bases had no gene match. The CDR3 is 15 amino acids. CDR1 is SGHRS, CDR2 YFSETQ, per germline. The CDR3 region has the DNA TGCGCCAGCAGCCCTCGACAGGGACAGAACACTGAAGCTTTCTTT. Translated: CASSPRQGQNTEAFF. Variable domain in full (rest from reference TRBV5-1 and TRBJ1-1): KAGVTQTPRYLIKTRGQQVTLSCSPISGHRSVSWYQQTPGQGLQFLFEYFSETQRNKGNFPGRFSGRQFSNSRSEMNVSTLELGDSALYLCASSPRQGQNTEAFFGQGTRLTVV.

The gene calls are TRBV19 and TRBJ2-1, with D possibly being TRBD1 (6 bases). The ends were cut back, 2 bases at V and 6 bases at J, with 29 bases in the middle. Germline V lookup: CDR1 LNHDA, CDR2 SQIVND (reference sequence). The CDR3 consists of 20 residues. The CDR3: CASSIIPTRPGQRRPNEQFF. The CDR3 bases are TGTGCCAGTAGTATAATCCCAACGCGACCGGGACAACGTCGCCCCAATGAGCAGTTCTTC. Together with reference TRBV19 and TRBJ2-1, the CDR3 gives the full variable domain: DGGITQSPKYLFRKEGQNVTLSCEQNLNHDAMYWYRQDPGQGLRLIYYSQIVNDFQKGDIAEGYSVSREKKESFPLTVTSAQKNPTAFYLCASSIIPTRPGQRRPNEQFFGPGTRLTVL.

The chain links TRBV11-2 to TRBJ1-3, with TRBD1 matching 8 bases. The ends lost 5 bases at V and 4 bases at J; junction bases unmatched: 4. The germline gives CDR1 SGHAT, CDR2 FQNNGV. The length of the CDR3 is 14 residues. CDR3 sequence (DNA): TGTGCCAGCAGCCTACAGGGGGTCGGAAACACCATATATTTT. The encoded protein is CASSLQGVGNTIYF. Full variable domain (missing parts from reference TRBV11-2 and TRBJ1-3): EAGVAQSPRYKIIEKRQSVAFWCNPISGHATLYWYQQILGQGPKLLIQFQNNGVVDDSQLPKDRFSAERLKGVDSTLKIQPAKLEDSAVYLCASSLQGVGNTIYFGEGSWLTVV.

The genes are TRBV7-9 and TRBJ1-1; the D is unclear. The CDR3 has 13 amino acids. The V and J ends lost 5 bases and 3 bases respectively, with 10 bases between them. Germline V CDR1 and CDR2: SEHNR, FQNEAQ (reference sequence). The CDR3 nucleotides read TGTGCCAGCAGCCCCACCGGGTACACTGAAGCTTTCTTT. As protein: CASSPTGYTEAFF.

This chain links TRBV19 with TRBJ1-5; 8 bases map to TRBD1. In germline, CDR1 is LNHDA, CDR2 SQIVND (reference sequence). This CDR3 spans 17 amino acids. V shed 6 bases and J 2 bases; nucleotides not matched to a gene: 12. The CDR3 DNA is TGTGCCAGTAGGCTAACCTCAGGGGGCTCAGGCAATCAGCCCCAGCATTTT. This encodes CASRLTSGGSGNQPQHF.

The rearrangement uses TRBV5-4 and TRBJ2-5; TRBD2 agrees at 7 bases. CDR1 is SGHNT and CDR2 is YYREEE in the germline V gene (reference sequence). The junction had 5 bases not matched to a gene; V was cut back by 3 bases and J by 6 bases. The CDR3 runs to 13 residues. CDR3 protein: CASSSERGQTQYF. CDR3 DNA: TGTGCCAGCAGCTCTGAGCGGGGTCAGACCCAGTACTTC.

This chain connects TRBV2 to TRBJ2-3, with 8 positions matching TRBD1. V was pared by 5 bases and J by 5 bases, with 3 bases of the junction left unmatched. The germline gives CDR1 SNHLY, CDR2 FYNNEI. The CDR3 spans 13 residues. The CDR3 here is CASSPGGGDTQYF. The CDR3 DNA is TGTGCCAGCAGTCCAGGGGGCGGAGATACGCAGTATTTT.

The gene calls are TRBV2 and TRBJ1-6; TRBD1 might be the D (5 bases). The CDR3 has 14 amino acids. V lost 0 bases and J lost 9, with 9 bases in between. Germline V lookup: CDR1 SNHLY, CDR2 FYNNEI. The CDR3 sequence is CASSEALRGSPLHF. Here the CDR3 DNA reads TGTGCCAGCAGTGAAGCGCTTAGGGGTTCACCCCTCCACTTT.

The chain recombines TRBV9 with TRBJ2-1; 9 bases map to TRBD2. The CDR3 covers 15 residues. Germline V gene lookup returns CDR1 SGDLS and CDR2 YYNGEE. V shed 0 bases and J 4 bases; nucleotides not matched to a gene: 2. The CDR3 DNA reads TGTGCCAGCAGCGTAGGTAGCGGGAGTTACAATGAGCAGTTCTTC. Encoded protein: CASSVGSGSYNEQFF. Full variable domain (rest looked up from reference TRBV9 and TRBJ2-1): DSGVTQTPKHLITATGQRVTLRCSPRSGDLSVYWYQQSLDQGLQFLIQYYNGEERAKGNILERFSAQQFPDLHSELNLSSLELGDSALYFCASSVGSGSYNEQFFGPGTRLTVL.

This chain uses TRBV4-1 with TRBJ2-2; weak D call: TRBD1 (6 bases). Trimming removed 3 bases from V and 6 bases from J, with 8 bases in between. CDR3 size: 13 residues. The V gene's germline CDR1 is MGHRA and CDR2 YSYEKL. CDR3 region: CASSQKGAGELFF. DNA of the CDR3: TGCGCCAGCAGCCAGAAGGGGGCCGGGGAGCTGTTTTTT.

The rearrangement joins TRBV9 to TRBJ1-2; D uncertain. The germline V and J ends were trimmed by 4 bases and 6 bases, with 19 bases remaining between them. Looked up from germline, CDR1 is SGDLS and CDR2 is YYNGEE. This CDR3 region has 15 residues. DNA for the CDR3: TGTGCCAGCAGCCCCCTGGGCCGGGTGGAGGATGGCTACACCTTC. Protein: CASSPLGRVEDGYTF.

This clone was seen only a few times. The chain uses TRBV7-9 and TRBJ2-2, with 7 positions matching TRBD2. The CDR3 loop spans 14 amino acids. The ends lost 3 bases at V and 5 bases at J; junction bases unmatched: 3. CDR1 is SEHNR and CDR2 is FQNEAQ in the germline V gene (reference sequence). The CDR3 loop reads CASSLGGTTGELFF. The CDR3 DNA sequence: TGTGCCAGCAGCTTGGGGGGGACGACCGGGGAGCTGTTTTTT.

The chain employs TRBV5-6 and TRBJ2-1; 8 bases align to TRBD2. The CDR3 has 17 residues. Per the germline V gene, CDR1 is SGHDT and CDR2 is YYEEEE. Germline trimming cut 4 bases from V and 6 bases from J; bases unmatched to any gene: 15. The CDR3 loop reads CASSHLSAGRGGNEQFF. In DNA form, the CDR3 reads TGTGCCAGCAGCCATTTAAGCGCCGGGAGGGGAGGCAATGAGCAGTTCTTC.

The rearrangement links TRBV2 to TRBJ2-3; D ambiguous. Germline lookup yields CDR1 SNHLY and CDR2 FYNNEI. V was clipped by 2 bases and J by 8 bases, with 5 bases between them. This CDR3 has 11 residues. The CDR3 loop reads CASSESGTQYF. Written as DNA, the CDR3 is TGTGCCAGCAGTGAATCCGGTACGCAGTATTTT.

As to this clone: A far larger clone is just one base off, so this is likely a read error. V is TRBV27 and J is TRBJ2-1; TRBD2 agrees at 12 bases. The germline CDR1 and CDR2 sequences are MNHEY and SMNVEV (reference sequence). Unmatched junction bases numbered 2, after V lost 6 bases and J lost 2 bases. The length of the CDR3 is 15 residues. CDR3 region: CASSSSGGAYNEQFF. The CDR3 bases are TGTGCCAGCAGCTCTAGCGGGGGGGCCTACAATGAGCAGTTCTTC.

The chain uses TRBV7-8 and TRBJ1-6; 7 positions match TRBD1. Germline assignment: CDR1 SGHVS and CDR2 FQNEAQ. Losses at the gene ends were 1 base for V and 9 bases for J; bases not matched to a gene: 9. The CDR3 has 16 residues. DNA of the CDR3: TGTGCCAGCAGCTTAGTCCGGGGACAGTCTGGTTCACCCCTCCACTTT. As protein: CASSLVRGQSGSPLHF. Supplemented by reference TRBV7-8 and TRBJ1-6, the full variable domain reads GAGVSQSPRYKVAKRGQDVALRCDPISGHVSLFWYQQALGQGPEFLTYFQNEAQLDKSGLPSDRFFAERPEGSVSTLKIQRTQQEDSAVYLCASSLVRGQSGSPLHFGNGTRLTVT.

The gene calls are TRBV4-2 and TRBJ2-5; D gene unclear. The closer fit of TRBJ2-7 to the DNA end suggests the J call may be wrong. Germline V CDR1 and CDR2: LGHNA, YNFKEQ. The CDR3 runs to 13 residues. CDR3 in DNA: TGTGCCAGCAGCCAGACTCCGTTCTACGAGCAGTACTTC. Its protein is CASSQTPFYEQYF.

CDR3 bases: TGTGCCAGCGGTCCGGAGTTCGGACTAGGCAGACGAAACATTCAGTACTTC. Amino acid sequence: CASGPEFGLGRRNIQYF. This chain links TRBV9 with TRBJ2-4, with 7 bases matching TRBD2. In germline, CDR1 is SGDLS, CDR2 YYNGEE. The CDR3 spans 17 residues. Unmatched junction bases numbered 19, after V lost 7 bases and J lost 6 bases.